This T cell receptor (beta chain) was profiled in a study of liver allograft versus peripheral blood T cells. Overall study context: In transplanted livers, T cell receptor repertoires were compared with those found in the recipients' peripheral blood. Whole-study results and caveats: Reportedly, the T cell receptor repertoires inside liver allografts were not the same as those in peripheral blood.

TCRdb fed the reads into MiXCR, producing one record per CDR3 protein. Of some 9,000 distinct CDR3 sequences listed, approximately 18% are singletons. About this clonotype: Antigen unknown.

J was trimmed by 4 bases and V by 10 bases; bases with no gene match: 6. The CDR3 is 12 amino acids. Germline V CDR1 and CDR2: SNHLY, FYNNEI. The origin of this receptor is a human patient who had a liver transplant. Some T cells may have originated in the graft donor. The genes are TRBV2 and TRBJ1-2; TRBD1 matches at 7 bases. CDR3 coding DNA: TGTGCCATCGACAGGGCCATCTATGGCTACACCTTC. Its translation is CAIDRAIYGYTF.